Each of the 8 T cell receptor beta chains below was sequenced from the same sample in a study of blood T cell repertoires in COVID-19. This table comes from immunoSEQ multiplex PCR, and its TCRdb copy is limited to in-frame clones, with some not included. The data hold more than 95,000 clones, with 90% observed a single time. The sequenced material came from peripheral blood. The source is a human donor with active COVID-19. The donor label of this sample is uncertain.

The rearrangement joins TRBV5-1 to TRBJ1-2; TRBD1 aligns across 7 bases. The CDR3 is made up of 14 amino acids. V shed 4 bases and J 3 bases; nucleotides not matched to a gene: 6. Germline V CDR1 and CDR2: SGHRS, YFSETQ. The chain's CDR3 is CASSIGTAYYGYTF. CDR3 nucleotide sequence: TGCGCCAGCAGCATAGGGACAGCCTACTATGGCTACACCTTC.

V is TRBV6-5 and J is TRBJ1-2, with TRBD1 matching 9 bases. CDR1 is MNHEY, CDR2 SVGAGI, per germline. The junction had 13 bases not matched to a gene; V was cut back by 6 bases and J by 8 bases. The CDR3 totals 15 residues. The CDR3, as DNA: TGTGCCAGCAGGAAACAGGGGGCAGAGGAGCGGGGCTACACCTTC. Protein: CASRKQGAEERGYTF.

The chain employs TRBV2 and TRBJ2-1; possible D gene TRBD1, 6 bases. The CDR3 loop spans 13 amino acids. The V gene's germline CDR1 is SNHLY and CDR2 FYNNEI. V was shortened by 3 bases and J by 12 bases, with 15 bases between the two germline ends. CDR3 coding DNA: TGTGCCAGCAGTGAGGCAAGGGGGAACAGGCAGTTCTTC. As protein: CASSEARGNRQFF.

In DNA, the CDR3 is TGTGCCAGTAGCCCGGGTTCGGGTTCACCCCTCCACTTT. Translation: CASSPGSGSPLHF. The chain has TRBV19 and TRBJ1-6; no reliable D call. The CDR3 is 13 amino acids. Germline V CDR1 and CDR2: LNHDA, SQIVND (reference sequence). Trimming took 6 bases from V and 9 from J, leaving 12 bases between them.

The rearrangement links TRBV19 to TRBJ1-1; D gene uncertain. V was pared by 5 bases and J by 0 bases, with 4 bases between. The CDR3 runs 12 residues. CDR1 is LNHDA, CDR2 SQIVND, per germline (reference sequence). The CDR3: CASSVMNTEAFF. For the CDR3, the DNA is TGTGCCAGTAGTGTCATGAACACTGAAGCTTTCTTT.

CDR3 DNA sequence: TGTGCCAGCAGCCAAGTAGCGCAGATTTCCTACGAGCAGTACTTC. This codes for CASSQVAQISYEQYF. The chain recombines TRBV14 with TRBJ2-7; D may be TRBD2 (5 bases). Germline V gives CDR1 SGHDN, CDR2 FVKESK. This CDR3 has 15 residues. Trimming left V 1 base short and J 1 base short, with 11 bases between.

V usage is TRBV9 and J usage is TRBJ1-6, with 7 bases fitting TRBD1. Germline lookup yields CDR1 SGDLS and CDR2 YYNGEE. The trim removed 0 bases at V and 10 bases at J, leaving 1 base unmatched. The CDR3 spans 13 residues. The CDR3: CASSVGQGSPLHF. CDR3 sequence (DNA): TGTGCCAGCAGCGTAGGACAGGGCTCACCCCTCCACTTT. Together with reference TRBV9 and TRBJ1-6, the CDR3 gives the full variable domain: DSGVTQTPKHLITATGQRVTLRCSPRSGDLSVYWYQQSLDQGLQFLIQYYNGEERAKGNILERFSAQQFPDLHSELNLSSLELGDSALYFCASSVGQGSPLHFGNGTRLTVT.

The chain uses TRBV25-1 and TRBJ1-4; possibly TRBD1 for D (5 bases). The CDR3 runs 15 residues. Germline loops: CDR1 MGHDK, CDR2 SYGVNS. Trimming took off 4 bases at V and 8 bases at J, with 17 bases between the two ends. CDR3 sequence (DNA): TGTGCCAGCAGTGCAGCGGGACGGCATAGGGAAAAACTGTTTTTT. This gives the protein CASSAAGRHREKLFF.